Following are 13 T cell receptor beta chains from one sample sequenced in a study of T cells after posttransplantation cyclophosphamide. Clones were sequenced by immunoSEQ multiplex PCR, and TCRdb holds only the in-frame ones, with some missing. The sample contains about 47,000 clones, approximately 94% of which appear only once. Material: PBMCs. These receptors were obtained from a woman under 40 in good health and a related stem cell transplant donor.

The CDR3 sequence is CASSRAGGPYNEQFF. The CDR3 DNA follows: TGTGCCAGCAGCCGAGCGGGGGGCCCCTACAATGAGCAGTTCTTC. This rearrangement joins TRBV7-3 to TRBJ2-1; TRBD2 agrees at 9 bases. Germline V gene data show CDR1 as SGHTA and CDR2 as FQGTGA. V lost 5 bases to trimming and J lost 2 bases; unmatched junction nucleotides: 4. The CDR3 contains 15 residues.

This rearrangement joins TRBV5-6 to TRBJ1-1; no reliable D call. The CDR3 contains 15 residues. Trimming removed 2 bases at V and 0 bases at J, with 11 bases between. Looked up from germline, CDR1 is SGHDT and CDR2 is YYEEEE. The CDR3 region has the DNA TGTGCCAGCAGCTTTAATGGCAACATGAACACTGAAGCTTTCTTT. Translated: CASSFNGNMNTEAFF.

The chain has TRBV30 and TRBJ1-4; D perhaps matches TRBD1 (5 bases). This CDR3 region has 15 residues. The germline V and J ends were trimmed by 0 bases and 4 bases, with 12 bases remaining between them. Germline CDR1 is GTSNPN and CDR2 is SVGIG (reference sequence). CDR3: CAWSVHSGHNEKLFF. CDR3 sequence (DNA): TGTGCCTGGAGTGTACACTCTGGACATAATGAAAAACTGTTTTTT.

The chain carries TRBV10-3 and TRBJ1-5, with TRBD1 matching 7 bases. Germline assignment: CDR1 ENHRY and CDR2 SYGVKD. The trim removed 2 bases at V and 4 bases at J, leaving 5 bases unmatched. The CDR3 has 15 residues. The CDR3 protein is CAISERAGGNQPQHF. CDR3 DNA sequence: TGTGCCATCAGTGAGCGGGCAGGGGGAAATCAGCCCCAGCATTTT.

The V gene is TRBV5-4, the J gene TRBJ1-6; maybe TRBD1 (5 bases). The CDR3 has 14 residues. V lost 0 bases to trimming and J lost 8 bases, with 9 bases between them. Germline V lookup: CDR1 SGHNT, CDR2 YYREEE (reference sequence). CDR3 nucleotide sequence: TGTGCCAGCAGCTTGGATAGGGGTCATTCACCCCTCCACTTT. It translates to CASSLDRGHSPLHF.

The V gene is TRBV2, the J gene TRBJ1-5; 11 bases are shared with TRBD1. The CDR3 runs 15 residues. Germline V lookup: CDR1 SNHLY, CDR2 FYNNEI. With 1 base clipped from V and 6 bases from J, the junction kept 2 bases outside the gene matches. CDR3 amino acids: CASSEGTGGFQPQHF. For the CDR3, the DNA is TGTGCCAGCAGTGAAGGGACAGGGGGCTTTCAGCCCCAGCATTTT.

The chain combines TRBV10-1 with TRBJ2-5; TRBD2 agrees at 8 bases. From germline, CDR1 is WNHNN and CDR2 SYGVQD (reference sequence). V dropped 10 bases and J dropped 5; count of bases not matched to a gene: 6. The CDR3 has 12 amino acids. The CDR3 coding sequence is TGCGCCACTTTAGGCGGGGGGGAGACCCAGTACTTC. Residues: CATLGGGETQYF.

The chain links TRBV9 to TRBJ1-5; 7 nucleotides agree with TRBD1. V shed 3 bases, J shed 4 bases, and the junction held 7 bases outside the gene matches. CDR1 SGDLS and CDR2 YYNGEE come from the germline V gene. CDR3 length: 15 residues. The CDR3 region is CASSEGTVGNQPQHF. CDR3 sequence (DNA): TGTGCCAGCAGCGAGGGGACAGTGGGGAATCAGCCCCAGCATTTT.

The chain has TRBV11-2 and TRBJ1-2, with 7 positions matching TRBD1. In germline, CDR1 is SGHAT, CDR2 FQNNGV. This CDR3 contains 15 residues. The trim removed 2 bases at V and 1 base at J, leaving 4 bases unmatched. The CDR3 here is CASSLRGGGNYGYTF. In DNA, the CDR3 is TGTGCCAGCAGCTTAAGAGGGGGCGGTAACTATGGCTACACCTTC. Supplemented by reference TRBV11-2 and TRBJ1-2, the full variable domain reads EAGVAQSPRYKIIEKRQSVAFWCNPISGHATLYWYQQILGQGPKLLIQFQNNGVVDDSQLPKDRFSAERLKGVDSTLKIQPAKLEDSAVYLCASSLRGGGNYGYTFGSGTRLTVV.

With respect to this clone: Different DNA sequences within this sample yield the same CDR3. For the CDR3, the DNA is TGCAGTGCTAGAGGGCTCGACGAGCAGTACTTC. This gives the protein CSARGLDEQYF. This chain connects TRBV20-1 to TRBJ2-7; no clear D. Trimming took off 1 base at V and 5 bases at J, with 6 bases between the two ends. CDR3 length: 11 residues. The germline CDR1 and CDR2 sequences are DFQATT and SNEGSKA (reference sequence).

The CDR3, as DNA: TGTGCCAGTAGTATAGGAGGACTAGGGGCCTACGAGCAGTACTTC. Amino acids: CASSIGGLGAYEQYF. The V call is TRBV19, the J call TRBJ2-7, with 7 bases aligning to TRBD2. V shed 1 base, J shed 2 bases, and the junction held 5 bases outside the gene matches. The CDR3 runs to 15 residues. The germline V gene encodes CDR1 LNHDA and CDR2 SQIVND (reference sequence).

The chain couples TRBV5-1 to TRBJ2-5, with TRBD2 identical over 10 bases. CDR3 length: 14 amino acids. Germline V gene lookup returns CDR1 SGHRS and CDR2 YFSETQ. V dropped 6 bases and J dropped 4; count of bases not matched to a gene: 6. The CDR3 is CASTTSGAAETQYF. The CDR3 region has the DNA TGCGCCAGCACAACTAGCGGGGCTGCAGAGACCCAGTACTTC.

V is TRBV25-1 and J is TRBJ2-5, with a weak D call TRBD2 (5 bases). CDR1 and CDR2 from the germline V gene are MGHDK and SYGVNS. Trimming shortened V by 3 bases and J by 4 bases, and 12 bases separated the two germline ends. There are 14 residues in the CDR3. The CDR3 region is CASSEATSPETQYF. The CDR3 DNA follows: TGTGCCAGCAGTGAGGCTACTAGTCCAGAGACCCAGTACTTC. The full variable domain, its missing parts supplied by reference TRBV25-1 and TRBJ2-5, is EADIYQTPRYLVIGTGKKITLECSQTMGHDKMYWYQQDPGMELHLIHYSYGVNSTEKGDLSSESTVSRIRTEHFPLTLESARPSHTSQYLCASSEATSPETQYFGPGTRLLVL.